The clone carrying this T cell receptor beta chain has a handful of counts. The sample originates from a study of type 1 and type 2 diabetes patients. The PCR template was genomic DNA. The TCR beta CDR3 region was amplified using 30 forward and 13 reverse primers. Each CDR3 protein gets one entry after TCRdb re-called the multiplex PCR reads with MiXCR. In the table there are about 290,000 distinct CDR3 sequences, around 50% of which are singletons. This CDR3 has 14 amino acids. Trimming removed 2 bases from V and 7 bases from J, with 11 bases in between. From germline, CDR1 is SGHVS and CDR2 FNYEAQ. This receptor was identified in a man aged 18 to 30 with type 2 diabetes. The chain combines TRBV7-6 with TRBJ1-4; D ambiguous. The sequenced material came from peripheral blood mononuclear cells (PBMCs). The CDR3 region is CASSLYGNAEKLFF. For the CDR3, the DNA is TGTGCCAGCAGCTTATACGGAAATGCTGAAAAACTGTTTTTT.